Listed below are T cell receptor beta chains from one sample, sequenced in a study of shared clonotypes between healthy human individuals. Profiling relied on immunoSEQ multiplex PCR, and the TCRdb table lists in-frame clones only, not all of them. The data show around 2.5 million clones, over 85% seen once. The specimen was naive CD4+ T cells from PBMCs. The receptors stem from a man between 18 and 29 years old in good health. Some clones in this sample may be carry-over from other donors' samples. Each CDR3 is given with its conserved first and last residue. Each record gives: V gene, D gene, J gene, clone size, CDR3 protein, CDR3 DNA. D genes are given only for firm matches. A clone size is listed for some rows: how often the clone was seen (once, few, many), or a class if it is expanded.

TRBV15	NA	TRBJ2-1	NA	CATSRDSGGYSYNEQFF	TGTGCCACCAGCAGAGATTCCGGGGGCTACTCCTACAATGAGCAGTTCTTC
TRBV7-6	TRBD2	TRBJ2-7	NA	CASSLWEGQSEQYF	TGTGCCAGCAGCTTGTGGGAGGGCCAATCCGAGCAGTACTTC
TRBV7-9	TRBD2	TRBJ2-6	once	CASSHRLAGGPSGANVLTF	TGTGCCAGCAGCCACCGACTAGCGGGAGGGCCGTCTGGGGCCAACGTCCTGACTTTC
TRBV28	NA	TRBJ2-7	once	CASSLRGPPYEQYF	TGTGCCAGCAGTTTACGGGGCCCACCCTACGAGCAGTACTTC
TRBV15	NA	TRBJ2-1	NA	CATSRDRGSRSEQFF	TGTGCCACCAGCAGAGATCGGGGTAGCCGTAGCGAGCAGTTCTTC
TRBV5-1	NA	TRBJ2-5	NA	CASSLGAGETQYF	TGCGCCAGCAGCTTGGGGGCCGGGGAGACCCAGTACTTC
TRBV4-2	NA	TRBJ2-1	NA	CASSQGTAMDNEQFF	TGTGCCAGCAGCCAAGGGACGGCCATGGACAATGAGCAGTTCTTC
TRBV6-5	NA	TRBJ2-2	NA	CASATPGLTGELFF	TGTGCCAGCGCCACTCCAGGGTTGACCGGGGAGCTGTTTTTT
TRBV10-1	TRBD2	TRBJ2-4	once	CAITSGRVNIQYF	TGCGCCATAACGAGCGGGAGGGTAAACATTCAGTACTTC
TRBV7-9	NA	TRBJ2-7	NA	CASSSKWGNDYEQYF	TGTGCCAGCAGCTCGAAGTGGGGGAACGACTACGAGCAGTACTTC
TRBV29-1	NA	TRBJ2-3	NA	CSVSLSLASTDTQYF	TGCAGCGTATCCCTTAGCCTGGCTAGCACAGATACGCAGTATTTT
TRBV28	NA	TRBJ2-7	NA	CASSSWTAYGTSYEQYF	TGTGCCAGCAGTTCCTGGACAGCTTACGGTACCTCCTACGAGCAGTACTTC
TRBV27	TRBD1	TRBJ2-7	NA	CASSLSTGLTTYEQYF	TGTGCCAGCAGTTTATCGACAGGGCTCACGACCTACGAGCAGTACTTC
TRBV9	NA	TRBJ1-1	NA	CASSVEAGAANTEAFF	TGTGCCAGCAGCGTAGAGGCAGGGGCCGCCAACACTGAAGCTTTCTTT
TRBV7-2	NA	TRBJ2-3	NA	CASSPRAGDGVVTQYF	TGTGCCAGCAGCCCCCGCGCAGGGGATGGTGTAGTTACGCAGTATTTT
TRBV19	TRBD1	TRBJ2-7	NA	CASSLRDRGSYEQYF	TGTGCCAGTAGCCTCCGGGACAGAGGCTCCTACGAGCAGTACTTC
TRBV18	NA	TRBJ1-1	NA	CASSDPRQPYTEAFF	TGTGCCAGCTCCGACCCCCGGCAGCCCTACACTGAAGCTTTCTTT
TRBV28	TRBD2	TRBJ2-1	NA	CASTLMGLVPTSWQFF	TGTGCCAGCACCTTAATGGGACTAGTGCCAACGAGCTGGCAGTTCTTC
TRBV18	TRBD2	TRBJ2-1	NA	CASSQSILLAGGPHEQFF	TGTGCCAGCTCACAATCAATTTTACTAGCGGGAGGGCCCCATGAGCAGTTCTTC
TRBV5-1	NA	TRBJ1-1	NA	CASSPRGNTEAFF	TGCGCCAGCAGCCCGCGGGGAAACACTGAAGCTTTCTTT
TRBV5-1	NA	TRBJ2-3	NA	CASSVPLASTDTQYF	TGCGCCAGCAGCGTTCCGTTGGCTAGCACAGATACGCAGTATTTT
TRBV6-6	NA	TRBJ2-7	once	CASRYHSDGTYEQYF	TGTGCCAGCAGATACCACTCGGACGGAACCTACGAGCAGTACTTC
TRBV6-1	TRBD1	TRBJ1-3	NA	CASSEAGTGLRNTIYF	TGTGCCAGCAGTGAAGCCGGGACAGGGCTAAGAAACACCATATATTTT
TRBV7-3	NA	TRBJ2-3	NA	CASRYGPSTDTQYF	TGTGCCAGCCGATACGGGCCTAGCACAGATACGCAGTATTTT
TRBV20-1	NA	TRBJ2-1	NA	CSASRATEQFF	TGCAGTGCTAGTCGAGCTACTGAGCAGTTCTTC
TRBV4-2	NA	TRBJ2-7	NA	CASSQDRESYEQYF	TGTGCCAGCAGCCAAGATAGAGAGTCCTACGAGCAGTACTTC
TRBV28	TRBD1	TRBJ2-7	NA	CASKRPEDRVIYEQYF	TGTGCCAGCAAACGGCCTGAGGACAGGGTCATCTACGAGCAGTACTTC
TRBV28	NA	TRBJ1-1	NA	CASSPPGVPEAFF	TGTGCCAGCAGTCCCCCAGGGGTTCCTGAAGCTTTCTTT
TRBV2	NA	TRBJ1-3	NA	CASRGPVSGNTIYF	TGTGCCAGCAGGGGACCGGTCTCTGGAAACACCATATATTTT
TRBV19	NA	TRBJ2-1	NA	CASSIGPWGEQFF	TGTGCCAGTAGTATCGGGCCTTGGGGTGAGCAGTTCTTC